The 6 T cell receptor beta chains presented below share a single source sample, sequenced in a study of T cell responses to AZD1222 COVID-19 vaccine. Here immunoSEQ multiplex PCR was the method, and the copy in TCRdb shows in-frame clones only, minus some. This table has 150,000 to 200,000 clones, about 91% appearing once. The sample consisted of peripheral blood, taken 28 days after the second AZD1222 dose. All receptors come from an adult who received the AZD1222 COVID-19 vaccine.

The chain is built from TRBV4-2 and TRBJ2-7; 11 bases are a match to TRBD2. Germline V CDR1 and CDR2: LGHNA, YNFKEQ. V shed 3 bases, J shed 3 bases, and the junction held 7 bases outside the gene matches. The CDR3 sequence is 16 residues long. CDR3 coding DNA: TGTGCCAGCAGCCAGGGGCCCGGGACTAGCGGCTACGAGCAGTACTTC. This sequence encodes CASSQGPGTSGYEQYF.

V usage is TRBV12-5 and J usage is TRBJ1-2, with D unresolved. Germline V gene lookup returns CDR1 LGHNT and CDR2 FRNRAP. CDR3 length equals 14 residues. V lost 1 base and J lost 5, with 11 bases in between. The CDR3, as DNA: TGTGCTAGTGGTTTGGGGGAGGGCTGGTATGGCTACACCTTC. This translates into CASGLGEGWYGYTF. Full variable domain (missing parts from reference TRBV12-5 and TRBJ1-2): DARVTQTPRHKVTEMGQEVTMRCQPILGHNTVFWYRQTMMQGLELLAYFRNRAPLDDSGMPKDRFSAEMPDATLATLKIQPSEPRDSAVYFCASGLGEGWYGYTFGSGTRLTVV.

The V call is TRBV7-9, the J call TRBJ1-6, with 9 bases aligning to TRBD1. V lost 5 bases to trimming and J lost 11 bases; unmatched junction nucleotides: 10. CDR1 and CDR2 (germline): SEHNR, FQNEAQ (reference sequence). The CDR3 is 15 residues long. The CDR3 region has the DNA TGTGCCAGCAGCCCGACGGACAGGGGTAACACACCCCTCCACTTT. Protein sequence: CASSPTDRGNTPLHF.

The V call is TRBV19, the J call TRBJ1-2; possible D gene TRBD1, 5 bases. V was cut by 2 bases and J by 0 bases, with 7 bases left in between. CDR1 and CDR2 from the germline V gene are LNHDA and SQIVND (reference sequence). This CDR3 region has 14 residues. The CDR3 coding sequence is TGTGCCAGTAGTATACAGGGAGCTAACTATGGCTACACCTTC. As protein: CASSIQGANYGYTF.

The CDR3 sequence is CASSLGGSYNEQFF. The CDR3 bases are TGTGCCAGCAGCTTGGGGGGTTCCTACAATGAGCAGTTCTTC. The V call is TRBV5-6, the J call TRBJ2-1; unclear D gene. The CDR3 runs 14 residues. Trimming left V 0 bases short and J 1 base short, with 5 bases between. Germline V gene sequence: CDR1 SGHDT, CDR2 YYEEEE.

The chain carries TRBV27 and TRBJ2-3; D gene unclear. The CDR3 covers 14 residues. Trimming removed 2 bases at V and 1 base at J, with 7 bases between. The germline V gene has CDR1 MNHEY and CDR2 SMNVEV (reference sequence). The CDR3 DNA reads as TGTGCCAGCAGTTTAATCTGGGGCACAGATACGCAGTATTTT. Translation gives CASSLIWGTDTQYF.